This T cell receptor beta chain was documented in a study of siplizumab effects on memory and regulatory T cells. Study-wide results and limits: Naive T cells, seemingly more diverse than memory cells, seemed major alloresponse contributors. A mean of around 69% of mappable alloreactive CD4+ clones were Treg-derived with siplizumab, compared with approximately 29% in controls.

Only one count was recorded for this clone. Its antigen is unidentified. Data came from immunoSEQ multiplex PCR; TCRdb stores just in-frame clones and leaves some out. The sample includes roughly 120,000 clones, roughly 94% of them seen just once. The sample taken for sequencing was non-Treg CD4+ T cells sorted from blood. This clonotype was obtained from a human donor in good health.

CDR3 coding DNA: TGTGCCAGCAGTTTTCGCCCGACAACAGGGGAAGGGTCCTACGAGCAGTACTTC. As protein: CASSFRPTTGEGSYEQYF. The chain couples TRBV27 to TRBJ2-7; 7 nucleotides align to TRBD1. CDR1 is MNHEY, CDR2 SMNVEV, per germline (reference sequence). V shed 3 bases, J shed 1 base, and the junction held 15 bases outside the gene matches. The CDR3 length is 18 residues.